This T cell receptor beta chain originates from a study of regulatory T cells in long-lasting Graves disease. The time point denotes: newly diagnosed GD, antithyroid drugs for less than 3 months. Scientists built the TCR library using RNA that was extracted from PBMCs. This CDR3 spans 13 amino acids. Trimming pared 4 bases from V and 6 bases from J, leaving 11 bases between. CDR1 is SGHNT, CDR2 YYREEE, per germline (reference sequence). CDR3-region Arm-PCR and iRepertoire HTBI primers produced the TCR beta libraries. MiXCR was run by TCRdb on the multiplex PCR reads, yielding one entry per CDR3 protein. The sample holds hundreds of thousands of distinct CDR3 sequences, roughly 15% seen once. The sample was also linked to a second study, of T cells in Graves' hyperthyroidism and ophthalmopathy.

The chain carries TRBV5-4 and TRBJ2-1; D is ambiguous. This receptor was taken from a woman in her twenties or thirties with Graves disease. Material: peripheral blood mononuclear cells (PBMCs), obtained at new diagnosis, from a patient treated with antithyroid drugs. The CDR3 region has the DNA TGTGCCAGCAGCGCCAGACTGAGCAATGAGCAGTTCTTC. Its protein product is CASSARLSNEQFF.